This T cell receptor beta chain was identified during a study of blood T cells in healthy people across ages. Isolating PBMCs gave at least 6.5 million of these cells per sample. Together with a sample-barcoded 5' primer, a J-beta primer mix was included in a second PCR lasting about 6 to 11 cycles. The study obtained at least 2.5 million CDR3-containing paired-end reads from every sample. One entry per CDR3 protein results from TCRdb running MiXCR on the 5' RACE reads. The table has some 750,000 distinct CDR3 sequences, 22% seen once. The receptor was derived from an older man in good health. Sample: blood.

CDR3 sequence: CASSLDHRGIGTDTQYF. The CDR3 DNA is TGCGCCAGCAGCTTGGACCACAGGGGGATCGGCACAGATACGCAGTATTTT. V is TRBV5-1 and J is TRBJ2-3; 8 bases fit TRBD1. Germline CDR1 is SGHRS and CDR2 is YFSETQ. This CDR3 comprises 17 residues. Trimming took 0 bases from V and 1 from J; bases not matched to a gene: 7.